The 25 T cell receptor beta chains given below trace back to one sample, sequenced in a study of T cells in Graves' hyperthyroidism and ophthalmopathy. Authors of the study amplified TCR beta CDR3 regions from RNA transcripts. HTBI primers were the set used in a first-round RT-PCR of the TCR CDR3. In TCRdb, the multiplex PCR reads were re-called with MiXCR into one record per CDR3 protein. Seen here are approximately 480,000 distinct CDR3 sequences, roughly 20% observed once, and the top ten hold about 26%. Sequenced sample: blood. The receptors were sampled from a man between 18 and 29 years old with Graves' hyperthyroidism.

This clonotype was picked up many times. J is TRBJ1-1 and V is TRBV11-2, with a possible D match to TRBD1 (6 bases). V gave up 5 bases and J gave up 1 base, with 14 bases separating them. This CDR3 spans 15 amino acids. The germline gives CDR1 SGHAT, CDR2 FQNNGV. The chain's CDR3 is CASSKPTGPNTEAFF. CDR3 bases: TGTGCCAGCAGCAAACCGACAGGCCCGAACACTGAAGCTTTCTTT.

The J gene is TRBJ2-7, the V gene TRBV7-2; 9 bases match TRBD1. The CDR3 has 14 residues. J lost 3 bases, V lost 8 bases, and 8 bases had no gene match. Germline V gene lookup returns CDR1 SGHTA and CDR2 FQGNSA. The CDR3 DNA sequence: TGTGCCAGCCGGTTAGACAGGGGGGACTACGAGCAGTACTTC. Protein sequence: CASRLDRGDYEQYF.

Ten or more counts support this clonotype. J is TRBJ1-1 and V is TRBV18; tentative D call: TRBD1 (6 bases). V lost 3 bases and J lost 7, with 12 bases in between. The CDR3 contains 13 residues. Germline CDR1 is KGHSH and CDR2 is LQKENI. DNA of the CDR3: TGTGCCAGCTCACCCGGGACACGAGATGAAGCTTTCTTT. It codes for CASSPGTRDEAFF.

Details on this clonotype: One junction end disagrees with the germline gene, perhaps due to a read error. This chain uses TRBV6-1 with TRBJ2-2, with 10 bases aligning to TRBD2. Germline CDR1 reads MNHNS; CDR2 reads SASEGT. The CDR3 totals 15 residues. DNA for the CDR3: TGTACCAGCACCCTCGGGACTAGCGTACCCGGGGAGCTGTTTTTT. It is translated as CTSTLGTSVPGELFF.

The chain recombines TRBV12-3 or TRBV12-4 with TRBJ2-7; TRBD1 matches at 7 bases. Trimming removed 3 bases from V and 6 bases from J; junction bases left unmatched: 5. This CDR3 spans 13 amino acids. CDR3 sequence (DNA): TGTGCCAGCAGTTTGTGGTCAGGGGGCGAGCAGTACTTC. Translating it yields CASSLWSGGEQYF.

This clonotype showed up many times. This chain uses TRBV25-1 with TRBJ1-2, with unresolved D. Germline CDR1 and CDR2: MGHDK and SYGVNS. The CDR3 totals 13 residues. V was clipped by 2 bases and J by 5 bases, with 9 bases between them. CDR3 nucleotides: TGTGCCAGCAGTGAACCCGGGGTTTATGGCTACACCTTC. Translation: CASSEPGVYGYTF.

This clonotype was picked up many times. This chain links TRBV24-1 with TRBJ2-7; D gene unclear. CDR1 and CDR2 from the germline V gene are KGHDR and SFDVKD. The V gene lost 3 bases and the J gene lost 9 bases, with 14 bases spanning the gap. The CDR3 covers 13 residues. The CDR3 here is CATSDPGLAGQYF. In nucleotides, the CDR3 is TGTGCCACCAGTGATCCTGGCCTTGCCGGGCAGTACTTC.

The chain combines TRBV11-3 with TRBJ2-7; TRBD1 matches 7 bases. Germline CDR1 and CDR2: SGHNT and YENEEA. The CDR3 has 15 amino acids. Losses at the gene ends were 1 base for V and 3 bases for J; bases not matched to a gene: 6. The CDR3 coding sequence is TGTGCCAGCAGCTTAGTAGGGGGCGAATTCTACGAGCAGTACTTC. This encodes CASSLVGGEFYEQYF.

The chain has TRBV19 and TRBJ2-2, with a tentative D call TRBD2 (6 bases). Germline assignment: CDR1 LNHDA and CDR2 SQIVND (reference sequence). Trimming removed 10 bases from V and 4 bases from J, with 13 bases in between. This CDR3 is 13 amino acids long. The CDR3 sequence: CATSGTSTGELFF. CDR3 DNA: TGTGCCACCTCAGGGACTTCCACCGGGGAGCTGTTTTTT.

This clonotype was picked up many times. The rearrangement links TRBV4-1 to TRBJ1-5, with 7 nucleotides matching TRBD1. The CDR3 is 14 residues long. The V gene's germline CDR1 is MGHRA and CDR2 YSYEKL. The V gene end was trimmed by 7 bases and the J gene end by 6 bases; junction bases not matched to a gene: 9. The CDR3 loop is CASNPNRGTQPQHF. Here the CDR3 DNA reads TGCGCCAGCAATCCAAACAGGGGAACTCAGCCCCAGCATTTT.

With respect to this clonotype: A much larger clone sits a single nucleotide away, making a read error possible. J is TRBJ1-1 and V is TRBV6-5, with D unresolved. Germline V gives CDR1 MNHEY, CDR2 SVGAGI. The germline V and J ends were trimmed by 2 bases and 8 bases, with 12 bases remaining between them. The CDR3 contains 13 residues. For the CDR3, the DNA is TGTGCCAGCAGTTACCCCATGGTGGGCGAAGCTTTCTTT. Translating it yields CASSYPMVGEAFF.

This clonotype was seen repeatedly, ten times or more. CDR3 sequence: CASSADETAHGYTF. The CDR3 region has the DNA TGTGCCAGCAGCGCAGACGAGACAGCCCATGGCTACACCTTC. The chain recombines TRBV11-3 with TRBJ1-2; possibly TRBD1 for D (5 bases). Trimming stripped 5 bases from V and 6 bases from J, with 16 bases between. In germline, CDR1 is SGHNT, CDR2 YENEEA. This CDR3 spans 14 amino acids.

In this sample, this clonotype turned up many times. The chain employs TRBV12-5 and TRBJ1-5; tentative D call: TRBD1 (5 bases). Germline-derived CDR1 and CDR2 are LGHNT and FRNRAP. Trimming took 1 base from V and 7 from J, leaving 11 bases between them. CDR3 length: 14 amino acids. The CDR3: CASGLGWDEQPQHF. The DNA of the CDR3 is TGTGCTAGTGGTTTGGGGTGGGACGAACAGCCCCAGCATTTT.

This clonotype was counted at least ten times. The chain is built from TRBV6-2 or TRBV6-3 and TRBJ1-1; D gene uncertain. V lost 7 bases, J lost 6 bases, and 15 bases lay in between. Germline V gene lookup returns CDR1 MNHEY and CDR2 SVGEGT. The CDR3 extends over 13 amino acids. CDR3 protein: CASTSPGRAEAFF. CDR3 bases: TGTGCCAGCACCTCCCCGGGAAGGGCTGAAGCTTTCTTT.

The CDR3: CASRYGTGGDEQYF. The CDR3 DNA sequence: TGTGCCAGCAGATACGGGACAGGGGGCGACGAGCAGTACTTC. This rearrangement joins TRBV12-3 or TRBV12-4 to TRBJ2-7; 12 nucleotides match TRBD1. The CDR3 is made up of 14 amino acids. The V segment lost 6 bases and the J segment 5 bases; nucleotides outside the gene matches: 5.

The chain has TRBV4-1 and TRBJ2-5; perhaps D is TRBD1 or TRBD2 (5 bases each). Per the germline V gene, CDR1 is MGHRA and CDR2 is YSYEKL. The CDR3 has 15 residues. Trimming took off 3 bases at V and 10 bases at J, with 21 bases between the two ends. CDR3 sequence (DNA): TGCGCCAGCAGCCACTTTACCGGGACGGATACCTACCAGTACTTC. This encodes CASSHFTGTDTYQYF.

This clonotype was detected ten times or more. The rearrangement uses TRBV27 and TRBJ2-7; D tentatively fits TRBD1 or TRBD2 (6 bases each). Trimming stripped 6 bases from V and 3 bases from J, with 18 bases between. Germline V lookup: CDR1 MNHEY, CDR2 SMNVEV (reference sequence). The CDR3 has 15 residues. CDR3 coding DNA: TGTGCCAGCAGCTCGCGGACAGCCGGGGGCTACGAGCAGTACTTC. It specifies CASSSRTAGGYEQYF.

This clonotype was detected only a few times. The chain recombines TRBV3-1 with TRBJ1-1; D perhaps matches TRBD1 (5 bases). The germline V and J ends were trimmed by 4 bases and 6 bases, with 15 bases remaining between them. This CDR3 is 14 amino acids long. Germline-derived CDR1 and CDR2 are LGHDT and YNNKEL (reference sequence). The CDR3 DNA follows: TGTGCCAGCAGCCCAGAGGGGCGAGGGGCTGAAGCTTTCTTT. Residues: CASSPEGRGAEAFF. Combining the CDR3 with reference TRBV3-1 and TRBJ1-1 gives the whole variable domain DTAVSQTPKYLVTQMGNDKSIKCEQNLGHDTMYWYKQDSKKFLKIMFSYNNKELIINETVPNRFSPKSPDKAHLNLHINSLELGDSAVYFCASSPEGRGAEAFFGQGTRLTVV.

Many counts were recorded for this clonotype. The chain joins TRBV6-1 to TRBJ2-5; the D is unclear. The CDR3 has 15 amino acids. The germline V gene has CDR1 MNHNS and CDR2 SASEGT. Trimming took 1 base from V and 0 from J, leaving 9 bases between them. CDR3 loop: CASSEGPLYQETQYF. CDR3 DNA: TGTGCCAGCAGTGAAGGACCCCTGTACCAAGAGACCCAGTACTTC.

This clonotype turned up a few times. It may be a read error: a sequence one base away is much more abundant. The chain couples TRBV30 to TRBJ1-1; 7 bases are shared with TRBD1. V was pared by 1 base and J by 1 base, with 3 bases of the junction left unmatched. CDR3 length: 14 amino acids. In germline, CDR1 is GTSNPN, CDR2 SVGIG (reference sequence). The DNA of the CDR3 is TGTGCCTGGAGTGAGGGGGCTCCGAACACTGAAGCTTTCTTT. Amino acids: CAWSEGAPNTEAFF.

This clonotype was observed many times. DNA for the CDR3: TGTGCCAGCAGTGCTCTAGCGACCCCTTGGGAAGAGACCCAGTACTTC. It is translated as CASSALATPWEETQYF. The V and J genes are TRBV28 and TRBJ2-5, with D perhaps TRBD2 (6 bases). The CDR3 has 16 residues. The V end was cut by 5 bases, the J end by 3 bases, with 19 bases between. The germline V gene has CDR1 MDHEN and CDR2 SYDVKM.

At least ten counts were recorded for this clonotype. This chain links TRBV28 with TRBJ2-7; D unclear. Germline V gene lookup returns CDR1 MDHEN and CDR2 SYDVKM. The CDR3 runs to 10 residues. Trimming took off 5 bases at V and 5 bases at J, with 4 bases between the two ends. The CDR3 here is CASSSHEQYF. As DNA, the CDR3 is TGTGCCAGCAGTAGCCACGAGCAGTACTTC.

In its sample, this clonotype was seen many times. CDR3: CASSLDSWKDTGELFF. CDR3 coding DNA: TGTGCCAGCAGCTTAGATAGTTGGAAAGACACCGGGGAGCTGTTTTTT. The rearrangement joins TRBV7-9 to TRBJ2-2; D unresolved. Trimming cost V 1 base and J 3 bases, with 12 bases left between them. The CDR3 consists of 16 residues. Germline V CDR1 and CDR2: SEHNR, FQNEAQ (reference sequence).

This clonotype was observed at least ten times. V usage is TRBV11-2 and J usage is TRBJ2-7; D call uncertain. Germline CDR1 is SGHAT and CDR2 is FQNNGV. CDR3 length: 11 residues. Between the trimmed V and J ends, which lost 5 bases and 10 bases, there was a span of 12 bases. CDR3 sequence: CASSRLLIQYF. The CDR3 nucleotides are TGTGCCAGCAGCAGGCTGCTAATCCAGTACTTC.

The rearrangement links TRBV12-3 or TRBV12-4 to TRBJ2-5; the D gene is possibly TRBD2 (6 bases). CDR3 length: 14 amino acids. Trimming pared 6 bases from V and 2 bases from J, leaving 13 bases between. The CDR3 reads CASSATGTQETQYF. Written as DNA, the CDR3 is TGTGCCAGCAGCGCAACCGGGACTCAAGAGACCCAGTACTTC.